A selection of T cell receptor beta chains follows, all from one sample in a study of cytomegalovirus exposure and HLA in healthy donors. TCRdb's table, derived via immunoSEQ multiplex PCR, lists solely in-frame clones and lacks some. The sample has about 220,000 clones, around nine tenths seen once. The sample consisted of PBMCs. The receptors derive from a man between 18 and 29 years old in good health and CMV-seronegative. The CDR3 runs from the conserved cysteine through the conserved F or W. The D gene is left open where the match is weak.

V: TRBV6-4
J: TRBJ1-2
D: .
CDR3: CASSDCREVSGYTF

V: TRBV7-9
J: TRBJ1-4
D: .
CDR3: CASSLGQGFEKLFF

V: TRBV18
J: TRBJ2-7
D: TRBD1
CDR3: CASSRTGTGGYEQYF

V: TRBV5-6
J: TRBJ2-5
D: .
CDR3: CASSLVGAQEETQYF

V: TRBV9
J: TRBJ1-1
D: .
CDR3: CASSVRSGTEAFF

V: TRBV5-1
J: TRBJ2-2
D: .
CDR3: CASSNTGELFF

V: TRBV4-3
J: TRBJ2-5
D: TRBD1
CDR3: CASSPQTGRGETQYF

V: TRBV15
J: TRBJ1-2
D: TRBD1
CDR3: CATSRVPTRDRGSGYTF

V: TRBV29-1
J: TRBJ2-1
D: TRBD1
CDR3: CSANRDRNNEQFF

V: TRBV5-1
J: TRBJ1-5
D: .
CDR3: CASSLVGGNQPQHF

V: TRBV6-5
J: TRBJ2-1
D: .
CDR3: CASSYSRGYGNEQFF

V: TRBV5-1
J: TRBJ2-5
D: TRBD2
CDR3: CASSLAPGLVETQYF

V: TRBV5-1
J: TRBJ1-1
D: .
CDR3: CASSLRGGIPEAFF

V: TRBV7-2
J: TRBJ2-1
D: .
CDR3: CASSASSGVHEQFF

V: TRBV7-9
J: TRBJ2-7
D: .
CDR3: CASSPTAGQYSYEQYF

V: TRBV7-3
J: TRBJ2-2
D: TRBD2
CDR3: CASREAGGTGELFF

V: TRBV4-3
J: TRBJ2-1
D: TRBD1
CDR3: CASSQGSGDRQFF

V: TRBV10-3
J: TRBJ2-7
D: TRBD2
CDR3: CAIATSSSYEQYF

V: TRBV27
J: TRBJ1-6
D: .
CDR3: CASGVGASPLHF

V: TRBV6-5
J: TRBJ1-1
D: TRBD1
CDR3: CASSLQGDDTEAFF

V: TRBV7-9
J: TRBJ2-2
D: TRBD2
CDR3: CASPGTSENTGELFF

V: TRBV7-9
J: TRBJ2-5
D: TRBD1
CDR3: CASSSRGRETQYF

V: TRBV6-1
J: TRBJ2-7
D: TRBD1
CDR3: CASTGTGGQQQYF

V: TRBV27
J: TRBJ2-2
D: .
CDR3: CASSLVGLANTGELFF

V: TRBV9
J: TRBJ2-2
D: TRBD2
CDR3: CASSVASGGAGELFF

V: TRBV29-1
J: TRBJ1-1
D: .
CDR3: CSVEGNGGAFF

V: TRBV28
J: TRBJ1-4
D: TRBD1
CDR3: CASTGGGEKLFF

V: TRBV9
J: TRBJ1-1
D: .
CDR3: CASSVGPNTEAFF

V: TRBV9
J: TRBJ2-1
D: .
CDR3: CASSVGGNPAEQFF

V: TRBV7-3
J: TRBJ2-2
D: .
CDR3: CASSFGDTGELFF

V: TRBV19
J: TRBJ1-6
D: .
CDR3: CASSMGAINSPLHF

V: TRBV28
J: TRBJ2-3
D: .
CDR3: CASSLLRGADTQYF

V: TRBV30
J: TRBJ2-7
D: .
CDR3: CAWSASRGTEQYF

V: TRBV15
J: TRBJ2-4
D: TRBD1
CDR3: CATSRDRDRGRLEYF

V: TRBV7-9
J: TRBJ2-1
D: TRBD2
CDR3: CASSLGLAVLNNEQFF

V: TRBV27
J: TRBJ1-2
D: TRBD1
CDR3: CASSPGTGENGYTF

V: TRBV11-2
J: TRBJ2-3
D: TRBD2
CDR3: CASSLERGGVTDTQYF

V: TRBV7-9
J: TRBJ1-2
D: .
CDR3: CASSLGGEPPEYGYTF

V: TRBV7-2
J: TRBJ2-5
D: TRBD1
CDR3: CASSSGPGGRETQYF

V: TRBV5-5
J: TRBJ1-6
D: .
CDR3: CASSENSPLHF

V: TRBV4-1
J: TRBJ1-1
D: TRBD1
CDR3: CASSQETGTTNTEAFF